A selection of T cell receptor beta chains follows, all from one sample in a study of blood T cell repertoires in COVID-19. Measured with immunoSEQ multiplex PCR; TCRdb has only the in-frame clones, and not every one. The sample lists some 290,000 clones, just under 90% occurring once. Source material: peripheral blood. These TCRs come from a woman aged 25-40 years with COVID-19, enrolled during active disease. CDR3s include the opening cysteine and the closing phenylalanine or tryptophan. Each record gives: D gene, clone size, V gene, CDR3 protein. D genes are given only for firm matches. Rows give clone size only sometimes, using once, few, many, or a class for an expanded clone.

d_call: NA
clone_size: NA
v_call: TRBV18
cdr3_aa: CASSPPLGNTIYF

d_call: NA
clone_size: NA
v_call: TRBV28
cdr3_aa: CASSPDSNEQFF

d_call: TRBD2
clone_size: NA
v_call: TRBV2
cdr3_aa: CASRVDRGGGDTDTQYF

d_call: NA
clone_size: NA
v_call: TRBV5-5
cdr3_aa: CASSLTGDSPLHF

d_call: TRBD1
clone_size: NA
v_call: TRBV19
cdr3_aa: CASSMAGGHEQYF

d_call: TRBD1
clone_size: NA
v_call: TRBV3-1/TRBV3-2
cdr3_aa: CASSPKTGLYGYTF

d_call: TRBD1
clone_size: NA
v_call: TRBV7-9
cdr3_aa: CASSPGGAGYGYTF

d_call: TRBD2
clone_size: once
v_call: TRBV27
cdr3_aa: CASSARLAGEGNEQFF

d_call: TRBD1
clone_size: once
v_call: TRBV6-5
cdr3_aa: CATDRGENSPLHF

d_call: NA
clone_size: NA
v_call: TRBV5-1
cdr3_aa: CASSFGALYEQYF

d_call: TRBD2
clone_size: NA
v_call: TRBV3-1/TRBV3-2
cdr3_aa: CASERRGQETQYF

d_call: TRBD1
clone_size: NA
v_call: TRBV2
cdr3_aa: CASSVGQGAWELFF

d_call: NA
clone_size: once
v_call: TRBV11-3
cdr3_aa: CASSQAGEQFF

d_call: NA
clone_size: NA
v_call: TRBV19
cdr3_aa: CASSIRSSYNSPLHF

d_call: NA
clone_size: NA
v_call: TRBV7-8
cdr3_aa: CASSLPNGLARDIQYF

d_call: TRBD1
clone_size: NA
v_call: TRBV2
cdr3_aa: CASSRDSAYNQPQHF

d_call: TRBD1
clone_size: few
v_call: TRBV5-6
cdr3_aa: CASRSRQGGQPQHF

d_call: TRBD1
clone_size: NA
v_call: TRBV11-3
cdr3_aa: CASSFASGTAAHNEQFF

d_call: NA
clone_size: NA
v_call: TRBV19
cdr3_aa: CASSPRVDTQYF

d_call: NA
clone_size: NA
v_call: TRBV3-1/TRBV3-2
cdr3_aa: CASSQGPDPGSPLHF